A single sample is the source of the 5 T cell receptor beta chains below, sequenced in a study of memory CD4+ T cells and cytomegalovirus serostatus. Libraries were prepared by immunoSEQ multiplex PCR; TCRdb keeps only in-frame clonotypes and omits some of them. This table holds about 53,000 clones, about 81% found once. Single viable CD3+CD4+CD8-CD45RO+ cells were sorted as the memory CD4+ T cells. The sequencing input was memory CD4+ T cells from blood. Source of these receptors: an adult in good health and CMV-seronegative.

The genes are TRBV7-2 and TRBJ1-1; TRBD1 aligns across 9 bases. V lost 4 bases and J lost 1; bases outside the gene matches: 10. This CDR3 is built from 17 residues. Germline assignment: CDR1 SGHTA and CDR2 FQGNSA. In DNA form, the CDR3 reads TGTGCCAGCAGCTGGAGTAACCCGGGACAGGGGAACACTGAAGCTTTCTTT. The encoded protein is CASSWSNPGQGNTEAFF.

The gene calls are TRBV18 and TRBJ2-5, with D perhaps matching TRBD1 (5 bases). The germline V and J ends were trimmed by 5 bases and 0 bases, with 10 bases remaining between them. The CDR3 spans 14 residues. Germline V gene lookup returns CDR1 KGHSH and CDR2 LQKENI. The CDR3 here is CASSYDRHQETQYF. DNA for the CDR3: TGTGCCAGCTCATACGACAGACACCAAGAGACCCAGTACTTC.

This clone was found once. This chain connects TRBV2 to TRBJ1-5, with TRBD1 matching 9 bases. The CDR3 totals 14 residues. Trimming took 8 bases from V and 4 from J; bases not matched to a gene: 6. The germline CDR1 and CDR2 sequences are SNHLY and FYNNEI. The CDR3 nucleotides read TGTGCCAGCGGGGCGACAGGGGGGAATCAGCCCCAGCATTTT. Translation gives CASGATGGNQPQHF.

This chain joins TRBV7-8 and TRBJ2-1; 9 bases map to TRBD2. This CDR3 comprises 15 residues. Looked up from germline, CDR1 is SGHVS and CDR2 is FQNEAQ. After removal of 1 base from V and 4 bases from J, the junction contained 2 bases not matched to a gene. CDR3 protein: CASSLVTSGYNEQFF. The CDR3 DNA is TGTGCCAGCAGCTTAGTAACTAGCGGGTACAATGAGCAGTTCTTC.

The chain couples TRBV15 to TRBJ1-5, with a possible D match to TRBD1 (5 bases). CDR3 length equals 16 residues. The V gene lost 4 bases and the J gene lost 6 bases, with 19 bases spanning the gap. Germline V gene sequence: CDR1 LNHNV, CDR2 YYDKDF (reference sequence). CDR3 residues: CATSTGQRGQFQPQHF. For the CDR3, the DNA is TGTGCCACCAGCACCGGACAACGAGGGCAATTTCAGCCCCAGCATTTT.